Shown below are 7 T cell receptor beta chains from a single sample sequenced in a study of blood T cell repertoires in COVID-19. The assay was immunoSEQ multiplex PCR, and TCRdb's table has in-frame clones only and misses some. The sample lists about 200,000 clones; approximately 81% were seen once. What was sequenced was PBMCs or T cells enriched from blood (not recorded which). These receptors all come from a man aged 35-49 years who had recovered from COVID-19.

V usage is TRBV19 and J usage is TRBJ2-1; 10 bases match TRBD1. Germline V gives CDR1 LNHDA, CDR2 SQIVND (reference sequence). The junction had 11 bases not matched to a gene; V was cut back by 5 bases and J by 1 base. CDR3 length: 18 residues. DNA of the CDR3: TGTGCCAGTAGTTCCCCGGGACAGGGGTGGGTGTCCTACAATGAGCAGTTCTTC. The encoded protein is CASSSPGQGWVSYNEQFF.

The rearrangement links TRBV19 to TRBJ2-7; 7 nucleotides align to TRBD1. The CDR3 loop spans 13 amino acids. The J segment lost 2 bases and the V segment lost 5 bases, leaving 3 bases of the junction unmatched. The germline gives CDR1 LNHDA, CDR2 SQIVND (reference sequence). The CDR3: CASSGQVAYEQYF. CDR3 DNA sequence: TGTGCCAGTAGTGGACAGGTGGCCTACGAGCAGTACTTC. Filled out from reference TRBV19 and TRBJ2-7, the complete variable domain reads DGGITQSPKYLFRKEGQNVTLSCEQNLNHDAMYWYRQDPGQGLRLIYYSQIVNDFQKGDIAEGYSVSREKKESFPLTVTSAQKNPTAFYLCASSGQVAYEQYFGPGTRLTVT.

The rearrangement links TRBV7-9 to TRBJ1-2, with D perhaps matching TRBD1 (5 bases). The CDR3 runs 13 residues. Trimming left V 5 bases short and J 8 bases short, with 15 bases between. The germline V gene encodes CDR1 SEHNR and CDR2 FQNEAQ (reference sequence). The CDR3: CASSTTTVGGYTF. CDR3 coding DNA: TGTGCCAGCAGCACAACGACAGTCGGGGGCTACACCTTC.

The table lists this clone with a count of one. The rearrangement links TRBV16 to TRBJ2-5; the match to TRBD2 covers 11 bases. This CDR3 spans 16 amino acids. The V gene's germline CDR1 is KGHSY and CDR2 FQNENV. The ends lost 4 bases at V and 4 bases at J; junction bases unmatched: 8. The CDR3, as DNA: TGTGCCAGCAGCCCGGCGACTAGCGGGGTAGGAGAGACCCAGTACTTC. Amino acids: CASSPATSGVGETQYF.

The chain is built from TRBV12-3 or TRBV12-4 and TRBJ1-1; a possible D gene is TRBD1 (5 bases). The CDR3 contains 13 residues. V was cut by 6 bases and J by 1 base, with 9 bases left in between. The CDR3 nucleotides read TGTGCCAGCAGAATGACAGAGAACACTGAAGCTTTCTTT. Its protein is CASRMTENTEAFF.

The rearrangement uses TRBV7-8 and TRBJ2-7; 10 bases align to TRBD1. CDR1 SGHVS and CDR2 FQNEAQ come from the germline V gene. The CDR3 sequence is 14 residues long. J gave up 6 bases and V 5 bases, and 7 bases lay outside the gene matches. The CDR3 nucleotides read TGTGCCAGCAGCCGAGACAGGGGGCAAGGCGAGCAGTACTTC. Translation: CASSRDRGQGEQYF.

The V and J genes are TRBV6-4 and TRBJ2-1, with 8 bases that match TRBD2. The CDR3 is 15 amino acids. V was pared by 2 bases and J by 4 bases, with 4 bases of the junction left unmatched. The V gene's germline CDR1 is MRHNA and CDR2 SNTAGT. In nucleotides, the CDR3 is TGTGCCAGCAGTGACGTCCCTAGCGGGTACAATGAGCAGTTCTTC. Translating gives CASSDVPSGYNEQFF.